Shown below are 23 T cell receptor beta chains from a single sample sequenced in a study of human T cells and chemical hapten exposure. TCRdb processed the RACE reads anew with MiXCR; each CDR3 protein has one entry. Found here are approximately 89,000 distinct CDR3 sequences, about 10% of them singletons; the top ten hold around 2.5%. The time point was: patch test 2, 6 weeks after DPC sensitization. Specified treatment: therapeutic diphenylcyclopropenone sensitization with weekly scalp DPC. This specimen consisted of whole blood, obtained in connection with sensitization to the hapten diphenylcyclopropenone (DPC). These receptors originate from a woman aged 25 to 39 with alopecia areata. Some clones in this sample may be carry-over from other donors' samples.

In its sample, this clonotype was seen many times. The chain is built from TRBV10-3 and TRBJ1-1; maybe TRBD1 (6 bases). CDR3 size: 12 residues. Germline values: CDR1 ENHRY, CDR2 SYGVKD. The ends were cut back, 6 bases at V and 4 bases at J, with 9 bases in the middle. The CDR3 spells CAIRGGGTEAFF. For the CDR3, the DNA is TGTGCCATCAGAGGAGGGGGCACTGAAGCTTTCTTT.

This chain uses TRBV15 with TRBJ2-7; TRBD1 matches at 7 bases. CDR3 length: 13 amino acids. Germline V gene lookup returns CDR1 LNHNV and CDR2 YYDKDF (reference sequence). Germline trimming cut 2 bases from V and 5 bases from J; bases unmatched to any gene: 3. DNA for the CDR3: TGTGCCACCAGCAGAACGACAGGGAACGAGCAGTACTTC. Its translation: CATSRTTGNEQYF.

The V and J genes are TRBV30 and TRBJ1-6, with a tentative D call TRBD1 (6 bases). Germline-derived CDR1 and CDR2 are GTSNPN and SVGIG (reference sequence). CDR3 size: 13 residues. Trimming stripped 2 bases from V and 10 bases from J, with 12 bases between. The CDR3 DNA is TGTGCCTGGAGTCCAAGGGGGAAGTCACCCCTCCACTTT. Its translation: CAWSPRGKSPLHF.

This clonotype was observed a handful of times. The chain employs TRBV6-5 and TRBJ1-1, with D possibly being TRBD1 (6 bases). Between the trimmed V and J ends, which lost 5 bases and 0 bases, there was a span of 13 bases. Germline values: CDR1 MNHEY, CDR2 SVGAGI. The CDR3 contains 15 residues. CDR3 sequence: CASSRTDRVNTEAFF. The DNA of the CDR3 is TGTGCCAGCAGTCGGACGGACAGAGTGAACACTGAAGCTTTCTTT.

In its sample, this clonotype was seen many times. This rearrangement joins TRBV28 to TRBJ2-1; D ambiguous. Germline V CDR1 and CDR2: MDHEN, SYDVKM. This CDR3 has 13 residues. With 6 bases removed from V and 7 bases from J, the gap between germline ends came to 13 bases. CDR3 residues: CASSWTLLNEQFF. DNA of the CDR3: TGTGCCAGCAGCTGGACCCTCCTGAATGAGCAGTTCTTC.

This clonotype was recorded a few times. This chain uses TRBV7-9 with TRBJ2-3; D unclear. This CDR3 spans 11 amino acids. The germline gives CDR1 SEHNR, CDR2 FQNEAQ (reference sequence). V lost 6 bases to trimming and J lost 0 bases, with 1 base between them. The CDR3 reads CASRSTDTQYF. The CDR3 nucleotides read TGTGCCAGCAGGAGCACAGATACGCAGTATTTT.

This clonotype was detected many times. This chain connects TRBV5-4 to TRBJ2-1; the match to TRBD2 covers 11 bases. The CDR3 is 15 amino acids. The ends lost 0 bases at V and 6 bases at J; junction bases unmatched: 2. Germline V gene lookup returns CDR1 SGHNT and CDR2 YYREEE (reference sequence). The CDR3 loop is CASSLVAGGSNEQFF. CDR3 bases: TGTGCCAGCAGCTTGGTAGCGGGGGGGAGCAATGAGCAGTTCTTC.

The chain recombines TRBV30 with TRBJ2-2; D is possibly TRBD1 or TRBD2 (5 bases each). Trimming cost V 1 base and J 4 bases, with 13 bases left between them. CDR3 length: 15 residues. Germline assignment: CDR1 GTSNPN and CDR2 SVGIG (reference sequence). The CDR3 sequence is CAWSGGRGGTGELFF. CDR3 coding DNA: TGTGCCTGGAGTGGGGGACGGGGTGGCACCGGGGAGCTGTTTTTT.

V is TRBV10-3 and J is TRBJ2-7; D is ambiguous. The V gene lost 10 bases and the J gene lost 6 bases, with 13 bases spanning the gap. Germline V lookup: CDR1 ENHRY, CDR2 SYGVKD. This CDR3 has 11 amino acids. CDR3 in DNA: TGTGCCACCCGTGGCGTGGGCGAGCAGTACTTC. Protein product: CATRGVGEQYF.

This clonotype has just a few counts. This chain joins TRBV19 and TRBJ2-5; no reliable D call. The V gene's germline CDR1 is LNHDA and CDR2 SQIVND (reference sequence). The CDR3 totals 13 residues. V lost 5 bases, J lost 5 bases, and 12 bases lay in between. CDR3 sequence (DNA): TGTGCCAGTAGTCCTCCGGCCTCCGAGACCCAGTACTTC. Translation: CASSPPASETQYF.

This clonotype was detected ten times or more. The rearrangement uses TRBV20-1 and TRBJ1-2; 8 nucleotides line up with TRBD1. The V gene end was trimmed by 1 base and the J gene end by 5 bases; junction bases not matched to a gene: 0. The germline CDR1 and CDR2 sequences are DFQATT and SNEGSKA (reference sequence). This CDR3 spans 12 amino acids. Written as DNA, the CDR3 is TGCAGTGCTAGAGGGACAGGGTATGGCTACACCTTC. Protein product: CSARGTGYGYTF.

CDR3 sequence: CASRIVGNEQFF. CDR3 DNA sequence: TGTGCCAGCAGGATAGTGGGCAATGAGCAGTTCTTC. The J gene is TRBJ2-1, the V gene TRBV28, with D uncertain. With 6 bases removed from V and 6 bases from J, the gap between germline ends came to 9 bases. The CDR3 runs 12 residues. Germline V gives CDR1 MDHEN, CDR2 SYDVKM.

This clonotype was counted many times. The chain joins TRBV5-1 to TRBJ1-4; D remains ambiguous. In germline, CDR1 is SGHRS, CDR2 YFSETQ. This CDR3 spans 14 amino acids. V lost 0 bases, J lost 5 bases, and 8 bases lay in between. The DNA for the CDR3 is TGCGCCAGCAGCTTGGGAGGCGGGAATGAAAAACTGTTTTTT. This translates into CASSLGGGNEKLFF.

The chain employs TRBV10-3 and TRBJ1-3, with 8 bases matching TRBD1. V lost 10 bases, J lost 3 bases, and 11 bases stayed unmatched. CDR1 ENHRY and CDR2 SYGVKD come from the germline V gene. The CDR3 runs 15 residues. This chain's CDR3 is CATGGQGGGGNTIYF. The CDR3 DNA follows: TGTGCCACGGGCGGACAGGGCGGAGGTGGAAACACCATATATTTT.

This clonotype has only a few counts. This chain connects TRBV25-1 to TRBJ2-3; maybe TRBD2 (6 bases). The CDR3 spans 16 residues. Between the trimmed V and J ends, which lost 3 bases and 1 base, there was a span of 14 bases. Germline V lookup: CDR1 MGHDK, CDR2 SYGVNS. CDR3 loop: CASSEGTSLGTDTQYF. The CDR3 nucleotides are TGTGCCAGCAGTGAGGGGACTTCCCTAGGCACAGATACGCAGTATTTT.

This clonotype has a count of ten or more. The rearrangement uses TRBV6-2 or TRBV6-3 and TRBJ2-2; 11 positions agree with TRBD2. The CDR3 loop spans 15 amino acids. J gave up 5 bases and V 7 bases, and 6 bases lay outside the gene matches. The germline gives CDR1 MNHEY, CDR2 SVGEGT. The CDR3 is CASTGTSGRTGELFF. The CDR3, as DNA: TGTGCCAGCACCGGGACTAGCGGAAGAACCGGGGAGCTGTTTTTT.

The V and J genes are TRBV11-1 and TRBJ1-5; 9 bases are a match to TRBD1. The V segment lost 2 bases and the J segment 7 bases; nucleotides outside the gene matches: 15. The CDR3 has 18 amino acids. The germline V gene encodes CDR1 SGHAT and CDR2 FQDESV (reference sequence). DNA for the CDR3: TGTGCCAGCAGCTTAAGGCGGCTCGGGGACAGGGACATCCAGCCCCAGCATTTT. Translation gives CASSLRRLGDRDIQPQHF.

There are many counts of this clonotype. V and J are TRBV28 and TRBJ2-3, with D tentatively TRBD1 (6 bases). Germline-derived CDR1 and CDR2 are MDHEN and SYDVKM. The CDR3 length is 15 residues. Deletions cut 7 bases from V and 1 base from J, with 15 bases between. CDR3 in DNA: TGTGCCAGCAAACATTGGCAGGGGCGCACAGATACGCAGTATTTT. Amino acid sequence: CASKHWQGRTDTQYF.

This clonotype has ten or more counts. The chain uses TRBV7-2 and TRBJ2-1, with 7 bases aligning to TRBD1. The V segment lost 5 bases and the J segment 5 bases; nucleotides outside the gene matches: 6. The germline CDR1 and CDR2 sequences are SGHTA and FQGNSA. CDR3 length: 14 amino acids. In nucleotides, the CDR3 is TGTGCCAGCAGCCTACGGACAGGCGACAATGAGCAGTTCTTC. Its translation: CASSLRTGDNEQFF. Looking up the rest from reference TRBV7-2 and TRBJ2-1 gives the full variable domain: GAGVSQSPSNKVTEKGKDVELRCDPISGHTALYWYRQSLGQGLEFLIYFQGNSAPDKSGLPSDRFSAERTGGSVSTLTIQRTQQEDSAVYLCASSLRTGDNEQFFGPGTRLTVL.

V and J are TRBV5-1 and TRBJ1-4, with no clear D. V was pared by 4 bases and J by 7 bases, with 14 bases between. CDR3 size: 14 residues. From germline, CDR1 is SGHRS and CDR2 YFSETQ. The DNA for the CDR3 is TGCGCCAGCAGCCCCCGATCGATACGTGAAAAACTGTTTTTT. Its translation: CASSPRSIREKLFF.

This clonotype has ten or more counts. The V and J genes are TRBV5-1 and TRBJ2-5; D is ambiguous. The V end lost 2 bases, the J end lost 2 bases, and 7 bases lay between the germline ends. CDR1 SGHRS and CDR2 YFSETQ come from the germline V gene. The CDR3 has 13 residues. In DNA, the CDR3 is TGCGCCAGCAGCTTTACGACACAAGAGACCCAGTACTTC. Its protein product is CASSFTTQETQYF.

This clonotype was counted only a few times. This sequence joins TRBV7-9 and TRBJ2-7; D perhaps matches TRBD1 (5 bases). The germline CDR1 and CDR2 sequences are SEHNR and FQNEAQ (reference sequence). V was shortened by 5 bases and J by 5 bases, with 19 bases between the two germline ends. The CDR3 length is 15 residues. This CDR3 reads CASSPLLGPKDEQYF. DNA of the CDR3: TGTGCCAGCAGCCCCCTGTTGGGGCCTAAGGACGAGCAGTACTTC.

There are many counts of this clonotype. The gene calls are TRBV2 and TRBJ1-1; D perhaps matches TRBD1 (6 bases). The germline CDR1 and CDR2 sequences are SNHLY and FYNNEI. This CDR3 is built from 13 residues. Trimming left V 7 bases short and J 4 bases short, with 13 bases between. CDR3 sequence: CASMISGATEAFF. The CDR3 coding sequence is TGTGCCAGCATGATCTCAGGGGCCACTGAAGCTTTCTTT.